Listed here are 20 T cell receptor beta chains from one sample, sequenced in a study of cytomegalovirus exposure and HLA in healthy donors. Both 60 Vbeta primers and 13 Jbeta primers went into the PCR. Some clones are missing from TCRdb's copy, which holds only in-frame ones; the method was immunoSEQ multiplex PCR. The data contain 70,000 or so clones, roughly 74% of them singletons. The sequencing sample was made of PBMCs. The receptors here all came from a man aged 18 to 30 in good health and CMV-seropositive.

The chain has TRBV7-3 and TRBJ2-3; D gene uncertain. The CDR3 sequence is 14 residues long. The ends were cut back, 2 bases at V and 2 bases at J, with 8 bases in the middle. CDR1 is SGHTA, CDR2 FQGTGA, per germline. The CDR3 spells CASSLYGATDTQYF. The CDR3 region has the DNA TGTGCCAGCAGCTTATACGGAGCCACAGATACGCAGTATTTT.

V usage is TRBV9 and J usage is TRBJ2-7, with 7 bases fitting TRBD1. V lost 3 bases and J lost 6; bases outside the gene matches: 6. This CDR3 is built from 13 residues. Germline lookup yields CDR1 SGDLS and CDR2 YYNGEE. This chain's CDR3 is CASSARQGTEQYF. The CDR3 DNA sequence: TGTGCCAGCAGCGCCAGACAGGGTACCGAGCAGTACTTC.

The rearrangement links TRBV25-1 to TRBJ1-1, with 10 positions matching TRBD1. The V gene end was trimmed by 8 bases and the J gene end by 4 bases; junction bases not matched to a gene: 7. The CDR3 length is 14 residues. Germline V gives CDR1 MGHDK, CDR2 SYGVNS. CDR3: CASHPGQGTTEAFF. DNA of the CDR3: TGTGCCAGCCATCCGGGACAGGGGACCACTGAAGCTTTCTTT.

On this clone: Sequence at one end of the junction differs from germline and may be a read error. V usage is TRBV2 and J usage is TRBJ1-5, with 7 bases aligning to TRBD1. The CDR3 is 14 residues long. CDR1 and CDR2 from the germline V gene are SNHLY and FYNNEI. This CDR3 reads CASREGTVYQPQHF. For the CDR3, the DNA is TGTGCCAGCAGGGAAGGGACAGTATATCAGCCCCAGCATTTT. Supplemented by reference TRBV2 and TRBJ1-5, the full variable domain reads EPEVTQTPSHQVTQMGQEVILRCVPISNHLYFYWYRQILGQKVEFLVSFYNNEISEKSEIFDDQFSVERPDGSNFTLKIRSTKLEDSAMYFCASREGTVYQPQHFGDGTRLSIL.

The rearrangement uses TRBV10-3 and TRBJ1-5; the match to TRBD1 covers 9 bases. J gave up 0 bases and V 5 bases, and 2 bases lay outside the gene matches. Germline lookup yields CDR1 ENHRY and CDR2 SYGVKD. The CDR3 has 15 amino acids. The CDR3 DNA reads as TGTGCCATCAGTACAGGGGGCCATAGCAATCAGCCCCAGCATTTT. Protein: CAISTGGHSNQPQHF.

The chain recombines TRBV15 with TRBJ2-5; TRBD2 aligns across 8 bases. The CDR3 has 14 amino acids. The V gene end was trimmed by 2 bases and the J gene end by 4 bases; junction bases not matched to a gene: 3. Per the germline V gene, CDR1 is LNHNV and CDR2 is YYDKDF (reference sequence). In nucleotides, the CDR3 is TGTGCCACCAGCAGAACTACTAGCGGAGAGACCCAGTACTTC. Its translation: CATSRTTSGETQYF.

The chain employs TRBV19 and TRBJ1-2; D ambiguous. The germline V and J ends were trimmed by 10 bases and 6 bases, with 3 bases remaining between them. Germline lookup yields CDR1 LNHDA and CDR2 SQIVND (reference sequence). This CDR3 contains 8 residues. In DNA, the CDR3 is TGTGCCACAGATGGCTACACCTTC. Translating it yields CATDGYTF.

V usage is TRBV11-2 and J usage is TRBJ2-5; D remains unclear. This CDR3 comprises 13 residues. Trimming removed 1 base from V and 1 base from J, with 4 bases in between. CDR1 SGHAT and CDR2 FQNNGV come from the germline V gene. The CDR3, as DNA: TGTGCCAGCAGCTTAGGGCCCCAAGAGACCCAGTACTTC. Translating gives CASSLGPQETQYF.

The rearrangement joins TRBV5-4 to TRBJ2-2; D may be TRBD1 (6 bases). This CDR3 contains 14 residues. V was trimmed by 2 bases and J by 5 bases, leaving 10 bases between them. CDR1 and CDR2 from the germline V gene are SGHNT and YYREEE (reference sequence). The CDR3: CASSFGDRTGELFF. As DNA, the CDR3 is TGTGCCAGCAGCTTCGGCGACAGGACCGGGGAGCTGTTTTTT.

The rearrangement uses TRBV2 and TRBJ2-5, with TRBD2 matching 9 bases. Germline-derived CDR1 and CDR2 are SNHLY and FYNNEI. V lost 3 bases to trimming and J lost 4 bases; unmatched junction nucleotides: 6. The CDR3 is 15 amino acids. The CDR3 spells CASSDGGAGGETQYF. The CDR3 DNA follows: TGTGCCAGCAGTGATGGAGGAGCGGGAGGAGAGACCCAGTACTTC.

This clone was seen a few times. The CDR3 nucleotides read TGCGCCAGCAGTCGAAGGGGAATGAACACTGAAGCTTTCTTT. Translated, it gives CASSRRGMNTEAFF. This sequence joins TRBV23-1 and TRBJ1-1, with TRBD1 as a possible D gene (5 bases). TRBV23-1 is an ORF, with its function uncertain. The germline V and J ends were trimmed by 4 bases and 0 bases, with 9 bases remaining between them. The CDR3 totals 14 residues.

V gene TRBV5-1 combines with J gene TRBJ1-1; D perhaps matches TRBD1 (6 bases). The germline CDR1 and CDR2 sequences are SGHRS and YFSETQ. This CDR3 spans 17 amino acids. Trimming stripped 4 bases from V and 4 bases from J, with 23 bases between. CDR3 bases: TGCGCCAGCAGCGGAAAATCTCAAGGGGGAGGGGTCACTGAAGCTTTCTTT. Protein sequence: CASSGKSQGGGVTEAFF. Drawing the rest from reference TRBV5-1 and TRBJ1-1, the complete variable domain is KAGVTQTPRYLIKTRGQQVTLSCSPISGHRSVSWYQQTPGQGLQFLFEYFSETQRNKGNFPGRFSGRQFSNSRSEMNVSTLELGDSALYLCASSGKSQGGGVTEAFFGQGTRLTVV.

V and J are TRBV30 and TRBJ1-4; D is undetermined. The V and J ends lost 1 base and 8 bases respectively, with 5 bases between them. CDR1 GTSNPN and CDR2 SVGIG come from the germline V gene (reference sequence). The CDR3 is 11 amino acids. This chain's CDR3 is CAWSASEKLFF. The CDR3 coding sequence is TGTGCCTGGAGTGCATCCGAAAAACTGTTTTTT.

The V call is TRBV11-2, the J call TRBJ2-1; possible D gene TRBD2, 5 bases. Germline values: CDR1 SGHAT, CDR2 FQNNGV. This CDR3 is built from 12 residues. The V and J ends lost 5 bases and 13 bases respectively, with 15 bases between them. The CDR3 is CASSRDELSQFF. The CDR3 DNA is TGTGCCAGCAGCCGGGATGAACTCTCCCAGTTCTTC.

The gene calls are TRBV30 and TRBJ1-1; D gene unclear. The CDR3 covers 12 residues. Trimming took 4 bases from V and 6 from J, leaving 12 bases between them. Germline values: CDR1 GTSNPN, CDR2 SVGIG (reference sequence). CDR3 in DNA: TGTGCCTGGACTGAATTAAGCGCTGAAGCTTTCTTT. The encoded protein is CAWTELSAEAFF.

As regards this clone: At one boundary the junction diverges from the germline segment, which might be a read error. The J gene is TRBJ2-3, the V gene TRBV6-4, with TRBD2 as a possible D gene (5 bases). There are 16 residues in the CDR3. Looked up from germline, CDR1 is MRHNA and CDR2 is SNTAGT. In nucleotides, the CDR3 is TGTGCCAGCAGCGACTACCCCCGAACATATCAAGATACGCAGTATTTT. Residues: CASSDYPRTYQDTQYF.

The V gene is TRBV6-5, the J gene TRBJ1-5; 9 positions match TRBD1. Germline V gene sequence: CDR1 MNHEY, CDR2 SVGAGI. The CDR3 extends over 15 amino acids. The ends lost 6 bases at V and 4 bases at J; junction bases unmatched: 7. The CDR3 here is CASRAGTGRNQPQHF. As DNA, the CDR3 is TGTGCCAGCAGAGCCGGGACAGGGAGGAATCAGCCCCAGCATTTT.

The chain joins TRBV30 to TRBJ2-5; TRBD2 is a possible D gene (5 bases). V was pared by 2 bases and J by 5 bases, with 9 bases between. CDR3 size: 12 residues. From germline, CDR1 is GTSNPN and CDR2 SVGIG (reference sequence). DNA of the CDR3: TGTGCCTGGAGTACCGGGGTCGAGACCCAGTACTTC. Encoded protein: CAWSTGVETQYF.

CDR3 in DNA: TGTGCCAGCACCTCGACTAGCGGGGAGGGCGGGGAGCTGTTTTTT. Translation gives CASTSTSGEGGELFF. The rearrangement uses TRBV7-3 and TRBJ2-2, with TRBD2 identical over 11 bases. CDR3 size: 15 residues. Germline values: CDR1 SGHTA, CDR2 FQGTGA. V shed 7 bases, J shed 7 bases, and the junction held 8 bases outside the gene matches.

The chain combines TRBV30 with TRBJ2-5; TRBD2 aligns across 9 bases. There are 13 residues in the CDR3. Trimming cost V 2 bases and J 7 bases; bases outside gene matches: 5. Germline assignment: CDR1 GTSNPN and CDR2 SVGIG (reference sequence). CDR3 sequence reads: CAWSSGGRGTQYF. The CDR3 bases are TGTGCCTGGAGTAGCGGGGGGCGGGGGACCCAGTACTTC.